These 17 T cell receptor beta chains share one sample of origin, sequenced in a study of CD8 T cells in Susac syndrome. Random hexamers were used to reverse transcribe an amount of about 0.45 to 1 ug RNA. TCRdb used MiXCR to reprocess the immunoSEQ multiplex PCR reads, holding one entry per CDR3 protein. The sample has some 120,000 distinct CDR3 sequences, 92% seen once. Source material: CD4+ T cells from PBMCs. These receptors came from a human donor in good health.

The V call is TRBV7-2, the J call TRBJ2-4; D ambiguous. This CDR3 is built from 13 residues. V was trimmed by 5 bases and J by 8 bases, leaving 13 bases between them. CDR1 is SGHTA and CDR2 is FQGNSA in the germline V gene. CDR3 region: CASSPPLWDIQYF. The CDR3 region has the DNA TGTGCCAGCAGCCCCCCCCTTTGGGACATTCAGTACTTC.

The chain joins TRBV6-5 to TRBJ2-1; 12 bases line up with TRBD2. CDR3 size: 16 residues. V dropped 0 bases and J dropped 9; count of bases not matched to a gene: 6. The germline gives CDR1 MNHEY, CDR2 SVGAGI. The CDR3 nucleotides are TGTGCCAGCAGTTACTCGTCTAGCGGGGGGGCCGGTGAGCAGTTCTTC. Translation: CASSYSSSGGAGEQFF.

The genes are TRBV2 and TRBJ1-1, with D hard to call. Germline lookup yields CDR1 SNHLY and CDR2 FYNNEI. Trimming took off 11 bases at V and 6 bases at J, with 19 bases between the two ends. This CDR3 is 13 amino acids long. The DNA for the CDR3 is TGTGCCTCCGAGCCGGACGGTGTGTCTGAAGCTTTCTTT. Encoded protein: CASEPDGVSEAFF.

CDR3 in DNA: TGCAGTGCTAGAGTAGGGGGAAGCTCCTACGAGCAGTACTTC. Translated, it gives CSARVGGSSYEQYF. The V gene is TRBV20-1, the J gene TRBJ2-7; tentatively, D is TRBD1 (6 bases). V was cut by 1 base and J by 0 bases, with 10 bases left in between. Germline V lookup: CDR1 DFQATT, CDR2 SNEGSKA (reference sequence). The CDR3 runs to 14 residues.

The chain has TRBV5-5 and TRBJ2-2; D remains ambiguous. The germline V gene has CDR1 SGHKS and CDR2 YYEKEE (reference sequence). V was shortened by 8 bases and J by 0 bases, with 5 bases between the two germline ends. The CDR3 runs to 12 residues. The CDR3 bases are TGTGCCAGTACCCCGAACACCGGGGAGCTGTTTTTT. Encoded protein: CASTPNTGELFF.

The chain couples TRBV7-9 to TRBJ2-5, with a tentative D call TRBD1 (6 bases). Trimming cost V 4 bases and J 5 bases, with 20 bases left between them. CDR3 size: 16 residues. Germline loops: CDR1 SEHNR, CDR2 FQNEAQ (reference sequence). CDR3: CASSSYPLSGEETQYF. The CDR3 DNA reads TGTGCCAGCAGCTCCTACCCCCTGTCAGGGGAGGAGACCCAGTACTTC. Complete variable domain (other parts from reference TRBV7-9 and TRBJ2-5): DTGVSQNPRHKITKRGQNVTFRCDPISEHNRLYWYRQTLGQGPEFLTYFQNEAQLEKSRLLSDRFSAERPKGSFSTLEIQRTEQGDSAMYLCASSSYPLSGEETQYFGPGTRLLVL.

The chain combines TRBV5-1 with TRBJ2-7, with 7 bases matching TRBD2. The CDR3 has 14 amino acids. Germline CDR1 SGHRS, CDR2 YFSETQ. V dropped 1 base and J dropped 5; count of bases not matched to a gene: 6. This chain's CDR3 is CASSLWREFHEQYF. The CDR3 DNA reads TGCGCCAGCAGCTTGTGGCGGGAGTTTCACGAGCAGTACTTC.

This chain uses TRBV20-1 with TRBJ2-7, with D perhaps being TRBD1 or TRBD2 (5 bases each). Germline values: CDR1 DFQATT, CDR2 SNEGSKA (reference sequence). The CDR3 contains 14 residues. V gave up 6 bases and J gave up 0 bases, with 15 bases separating them. CDR3 nucleotides: TGCAGTGCCCGCCCGGGACCGGACTCCTACGAGCAGTACTTC. The encoded protein is CSARPGPDSYEQYF.

The rearrangement uses TRBV7-6 and TRBJ1-4; D ambiguous. Per germline, CDR1 SGHVS and CDR2 FNYEAQ. Trimming pared 1 base from V and 7 bases from J, leaving 13 bases between. This CDR3 comprises 15 residues. The CDR3 reads CASSLGTLGGEKLFF. The CDR3 region has the DNA TGTGCCAGCAGCTTAGGCACCCTCGGTGGTGAAAAACTGTTTTTT. Full variable domain (outside the CDR3, taken from reference TRBV7-6 and TRBJ1-4): GAGVSQSPRYKVTKRGQDVALRCDPISGHVSLYWYRQALGQGPEFLTYFNYEAQQDKSGLPNDRFSAERPEGSISTLTIQRTEQRDSAMYRCASSLGTLGGEKLFFGSGTQLSVL.

The chain is built from TRBV12-3 or TRBV12-4 and TRBJ1-1, with 7 bases aligning to TRBD1. Trimming took 7 bases from V and 1 from J; bases not matched to a gene: 6. The CDR3 extends over 14 amino acids. The CDR3 bases are TGTGCCAGCACCCGGACAGGTACGAACACTGAAGCTTTCTTT. This encodes CASTRTGTNTEAFF.

V is TRBV7-3 and J is TRBJ2-1, with D perhaps matching TRBD1 (7 bases). Germline CDR1 is SGHTA and CDR2 is FQGTGA. V shed 2 bases and J shed 7 bases, with 15 bases lying between them. The CDR3 is 15 amino acids. CDR3: CASSLLPTGRNEQFF. In DNA, the CDR3 is TGTGCCAGCAGCTTACTGCCGACAGGGAGGAATGAGCAGTTCTTC.

The V call is TRBV9, the J call TRBJ1-1, with 11 nucleotides matching TRBD1. This CDR3 is 16 amino acids long. CDR1 is SGDLS and CDR2 is YYNGEE in the germline V gene. J was trimmed by 4 bases and V by 0 bases; bases with no gene match: 5. The CDR3 nucleotides read TGTGCCAGCAGCGTAGCTACCGGGACAGGGGGCACTGAAGCTTTCTTT. It specifies CASSVATGTGGTEAFF. Based on the CDR3 plus reference TRBV9 and TRBJ1-1, the full variable domain is DSGVTQTPKHLITATGQRVTLRCSPRSGDLSVYWYQQSLDQGLQFLIQYYNGEERAKGNILERFSAQQFPDLHSELNLSSLELGDSALYFCASSVATGTGGTEAFFGQGTRLTVV.

This rearrangement joins TRBV7-2 to TRBJ2-7, with D possibly being TRBD2 (6 bases). CDR1 is SGHTA, CDR2 FQGNSA, per germline. V was shortened by 6 bases and J by 0 bases, with 15 bases between the two germline ends. This CDR3 has 15 residues. The CDR3 nucleotides are TGTGCCAGCAGACTAGCCGCCGGAAGCTCCTACGAGCAGTACTTC. This encodes CASRLAAGSSYEQYF.

The chain carries TRBV5-1 and TRBJ2-2; 7 bases align to TRBD1. After removal of 0 bases from V and 1 base from J, the junction contained 6 bases not matched to a gene. This CDR3 contains 17 residues. Germline V gene lookup returns CDR1 SGHRS and CDR2 YFSETQ. CDR3 DNA: TGCGCCAGCAGCTTGGACAGGGGACGAAGGAACACCGGGGAGCTGTTTTTT. It specifies CASSLDRGRRNTGELFF.

This clonotype was found once. The rearrangement uses TRBV13 and TRBJ2-7; 7 bases match TRBD1. Per the germline V gene, CDR1 is PRHDT and CDR2 is FYEKMQ (reference sequence). The junction had 7 bases not matched to a gene; V was cut back by 5 bases and J by 0 bases. The CDR3 consists of 15 residues. This chain's CDR3 is CASSPGDSYSYEQYF. DNA of the CDR3: TGTGCCAGCAGCCCCGGGGACAGCTACTCCTACGAGCAGTACTTC.

This rearrangement joins TRBV7-2 to TRBJ2-7, with TRBD1 as a possible D gene (6 bases). The CDR3 spans 17 residues. The V end lost 3 bases, the J end lost 6 bases, and 24 bases lay between the germline ends. The germline gives CDR1 SGHTA, CDR2 FQGNSA. The CDR3 sequence: CASSLMGPWGPSGEQYF. The CDR3 nucleotides are TGTGCCAGCAGCTTGATGGGACCGTGGGGGCCCTCCGGCGAGCAGTACTTC.

The chain recombines TRBV7-3 with TRBJ1-1; 8 bases map to TRBD1. This CDR3 has 13 amino acids. V was pared by 5 bases and J by 5 bases, with 4 bases of the junction left unmatched. Germline-derived CDR1 and CDR2 are SGHTA and FQGTGA. The CDR3: CASSLGQGTEAFF. DNA of the CDR3: TGTGCCAGCAGCCTAGGACAGGGTACTGAAGCTTTCTTT.